These 3 T cell receptor beta chains share one sample of origin, sequenced in a study of cytomegalovirus exposure and HLA in healthy donors. Researchers ran the PCR with 60 Vbeta and 13 Jbeta primers. TCRdb's table, derived via immunoSEQ multiplex PCR, lists solely in-frame clones and lacks some. The sample carries 90,000 to 100,000 clones, about 76% recorded once. Sample: PBMCs. The receptor set was obtained from a man aged 35 to 55 in good health and CMV-seropositive.

This chain joins TRBV27 and TRBJ2-1, with TRBD2 identical over 8 bases. V shed 2 bases, J shed 7 bases, and the junction held 1 base outside the gene matches. Germline V gives CDR1 MNHEY, CDR2 SMNVEV (reference sequence). CDR3 length: 13 amino acids. This CDR3 is CASSLASGNEQFF. CDR3 coding DNA: TGTGCCAGCAGTTTAGCTAGCGGGAATGAGCAGTTCTTC.

The chain uses TRBV9 and TRBJ1-2; D not certain. CDR3 size: 14 residues. Germline values: CDR1 SGDLS, CDR2 YYNGEE. V lost 7 bases and J 3 bases, leaving 16 bases between the germline ends. The CDR3 loop is CASPSPGRDYGYTF. CDR3 sequence (DNA): TGTGCCAGCCCCTCCCCGGGTAGAGACTATGGCTACACCTTC.

The V gene is TRBV7-2, the J gene TRBJ2-3, with 12 nucleotides matching TRBD2. Trimming removed 2 bases from V and 0 bases from J; junction bases left unmatched: 0. The CDR3 covers 16 residues. Germline assignment: CDR1 SGHTA and CDR2 FQGNSA. The chain's CDR3 is CASSLLAGGSTDTQYF. CDR3 in DNA: TGTGCCAGCAGCTTACTAGCGGGGGGGAGCACAGATACGCAGTATTTT.